Following are 4 T cell receptor beta chains from one sample sequenced in a study of shared clonotypes between healthy human individuals. The table came from immunoSEQ multiplex PCR; TCRdb's copy has only in-frame clones and leaves some out. The profile shows hundreds of thousands of clones, less than 80% of them singletons. Material for sequencing was memory CD4+ T cells sorted from blood. Described subset: CD45RA-negative fraction. These receptors were collected from a woman in her twenties or thirties in good health.

This chain links TRBV28 with TRBJ1-1, with a tentative D call TRBD1 (6 bases). Trimming took 5 bases from V and 2 from J, leaving 12 bases between them. CDR3 length equals 14 residues. Germline-derived CDR1 and CDR2 are MDHEN and SYDVKM. The CDR3 loop reads CASSPAGHNTEAFF. For the CDR3, the DNA is TGTGCCAGCAGTCCCGCGGGACACAACACTGAAGCTTTCTTT.

V gene TRBV13 combines with J gene TRBJ1-2; 11 bases are a match to TRBD1. CDR1 is PRHDT, CDR2 FYEKMQ, per germline (reference sequence). V was pared by 4 bases and J by 3 bases, with 4 bases of the junction left unmatched. CDR3 length: 15 residues. The CDR3 DNA follows: TGTGCCAGCAGCTCCCGGACAGGGGGCCACTATGGCTACACCTTC. This encodes CASSSRTGGHYGYTF. Full variable domain (remainder filled in from reference TRBV13 and TRBJ1-2): AAGVIQSPRHLIKEKRETATLKCYPIPRHDTVYWYQQGPGQDPQFLISFYEKMQSDKGSIPDRFSAQQFSDYHSELNMSSLELGDSALYFCASSSRTGGHYGYTFGSGTRLTVV.

About this clone itself: This is likely a read error, given that the CDR3 carries no conserved phenylalanine or tryptophan at its end. The chain joins TRBV9 to TRBJ2-7, with D unclear. The V gene lost 4 bases and the J gene lost 6 bases, with 11 bases spanning the gap. This CDR3 comprises 12 residues. Germline CDR1 is SGDLS and CDR2 is YYNGEE. CDR3 sequence reads: CASSLRTGEQYL. DNA for the CDR3: TGTGCCAGCAGCCTACGGACCGGCGAGCAGTACCTC.

This clone was picked up a small number of times. This rearrangement joins TRBV27 to TRBJ1-1; TRBD1 matches 12 bases. Trimming removed 4 bases from V and 1 base from J; junction bases left unmatched: 22. This CDR3 contains 22 residues. In germline, CDR1 is MNHEY, CDR2 SMNVEV (reference sequence). CDR3 amino acids: CASSYYAPNTGTGGDSNTEAFF. The CDR3 bases are TGTGCCAGCAGTTACTACGCACCTAATACCGGGACAGGGGGCGACTCGAACACTGAAGCTTTCTTT.